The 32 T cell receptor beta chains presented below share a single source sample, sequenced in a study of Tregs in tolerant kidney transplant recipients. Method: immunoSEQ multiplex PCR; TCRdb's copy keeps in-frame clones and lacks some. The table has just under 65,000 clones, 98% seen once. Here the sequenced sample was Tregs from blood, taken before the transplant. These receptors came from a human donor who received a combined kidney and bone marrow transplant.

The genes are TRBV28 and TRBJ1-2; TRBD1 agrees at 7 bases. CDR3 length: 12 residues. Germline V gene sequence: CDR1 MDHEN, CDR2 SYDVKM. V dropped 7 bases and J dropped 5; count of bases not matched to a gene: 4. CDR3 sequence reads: CASNQQGYGYTF. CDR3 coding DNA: TGTGCCAGCAACCAACAGGGGTATGGCTACACCTTC.

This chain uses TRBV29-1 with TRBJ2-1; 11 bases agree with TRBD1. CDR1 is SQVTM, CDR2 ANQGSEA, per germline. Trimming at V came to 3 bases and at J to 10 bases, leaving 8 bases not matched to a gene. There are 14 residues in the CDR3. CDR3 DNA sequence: TGCAGCGTTGAGAGATGGACAGGGGGCGGAGAGCAGTTCTTC. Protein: CSVERWTGGGEQFF.

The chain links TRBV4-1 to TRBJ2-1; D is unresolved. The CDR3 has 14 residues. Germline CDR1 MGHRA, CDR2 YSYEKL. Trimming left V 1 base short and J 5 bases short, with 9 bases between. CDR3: CASSQGQANNEQFF. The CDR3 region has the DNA TGCGCCAGCAGCCAAGGTCAAGCGAACAATGAGCAGTTCTTC.

The chain's CDR3 is CASSLGRGTDTQYF. The CDR3 DNA is TGTGCCAGCAGTCTAGGTCGTGGCACAGATACGCAGTATTTT. The chain has TRBV7-2 and TRBJ2-3; no definite D call. Germline loops: CDR1 SGHTA, CDR2 FQGNSA. The CDR3 totals 14 residues. V was clipped by 6 bases and J by 1 base, with 11 bases between them.

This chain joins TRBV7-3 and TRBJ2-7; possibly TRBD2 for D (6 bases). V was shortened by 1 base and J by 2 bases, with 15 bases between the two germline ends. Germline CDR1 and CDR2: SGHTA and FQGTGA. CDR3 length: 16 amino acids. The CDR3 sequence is CASSLSPISGPYEQYF. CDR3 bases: TGTGCCAGCAGCTTAAGTCCCATTAGCGGCCCCTACGAGCAGTACTTC.

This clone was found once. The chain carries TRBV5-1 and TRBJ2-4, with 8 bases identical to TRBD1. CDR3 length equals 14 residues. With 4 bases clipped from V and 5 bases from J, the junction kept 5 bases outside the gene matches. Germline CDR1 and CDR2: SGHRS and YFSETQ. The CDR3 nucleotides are TGCGCCAGCAGCCAACAGGGGGGTCAAAACATTCAGTACTTC. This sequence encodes CASSQQGGQNIQYF.

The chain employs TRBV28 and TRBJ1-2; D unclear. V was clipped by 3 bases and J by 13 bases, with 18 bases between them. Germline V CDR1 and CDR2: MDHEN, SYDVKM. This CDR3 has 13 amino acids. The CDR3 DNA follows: TGTGCCAGCAGTTTTGGGCAGCAACCTGGATCCACCTTC. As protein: CASSFGQQPGSTF.

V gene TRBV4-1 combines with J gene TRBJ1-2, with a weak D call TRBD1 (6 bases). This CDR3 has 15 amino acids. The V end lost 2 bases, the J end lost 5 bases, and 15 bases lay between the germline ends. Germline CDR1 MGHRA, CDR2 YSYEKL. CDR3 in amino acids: CASSQQRQASYGYTF. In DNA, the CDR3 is TGCGCCAGCAGCCAACAGAGACAGGCAAGTTATGGCTACACCTTC.

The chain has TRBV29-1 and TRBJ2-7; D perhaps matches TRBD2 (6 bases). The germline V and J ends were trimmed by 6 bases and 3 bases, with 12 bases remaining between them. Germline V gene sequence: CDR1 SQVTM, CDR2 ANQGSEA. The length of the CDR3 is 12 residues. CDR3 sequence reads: CSVGPGGYEQYF. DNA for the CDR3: TGCAGCGTGGGGCCCGGGGGCTACGAGCAGTACTTC.

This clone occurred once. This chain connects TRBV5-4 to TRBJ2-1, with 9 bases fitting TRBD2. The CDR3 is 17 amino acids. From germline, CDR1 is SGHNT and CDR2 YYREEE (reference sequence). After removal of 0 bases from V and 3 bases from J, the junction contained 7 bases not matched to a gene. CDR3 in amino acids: CASSLARASGDYNEQFF. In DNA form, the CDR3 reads TGTGCCAGCAGCTTGGCCCGCGCTAGCGGGGACTACAATGAGCAGTTCTTC.

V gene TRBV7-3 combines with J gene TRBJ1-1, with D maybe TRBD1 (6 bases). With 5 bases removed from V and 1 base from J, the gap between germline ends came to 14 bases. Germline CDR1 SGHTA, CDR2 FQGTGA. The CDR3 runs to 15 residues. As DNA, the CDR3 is TGTGCCAGCAGCCGAAGGGGGGGGCAGAACACTGAAGCTTTCTTT. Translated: CASSRRGGQNTEAFF.

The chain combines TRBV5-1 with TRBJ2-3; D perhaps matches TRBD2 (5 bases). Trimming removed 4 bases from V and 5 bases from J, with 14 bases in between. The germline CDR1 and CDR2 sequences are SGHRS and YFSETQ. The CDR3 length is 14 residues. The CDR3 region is CASSPRDGKDTQYF. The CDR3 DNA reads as TGCGCCAGCAGCCCCCGGGATGGTAAAGATACGCAGTATTTT.

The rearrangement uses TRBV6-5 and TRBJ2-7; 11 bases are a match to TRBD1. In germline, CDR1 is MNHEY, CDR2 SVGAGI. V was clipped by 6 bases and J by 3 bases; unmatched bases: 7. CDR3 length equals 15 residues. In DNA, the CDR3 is TGTGCCAGCAGGTTCACCGGGACAGGGGGCTACGAGCAGTACTTC. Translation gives CASRFTGTGGYEQYF.

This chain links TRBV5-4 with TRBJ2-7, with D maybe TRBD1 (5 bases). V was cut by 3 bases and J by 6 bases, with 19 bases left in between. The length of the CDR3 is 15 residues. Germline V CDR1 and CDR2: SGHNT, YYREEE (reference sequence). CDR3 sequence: CASSWHSRAQGEQYF. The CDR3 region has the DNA TGTGCCAGCAGCTGGCATTCTAGGGCCCAGGGCGAGCAGTACTTC.

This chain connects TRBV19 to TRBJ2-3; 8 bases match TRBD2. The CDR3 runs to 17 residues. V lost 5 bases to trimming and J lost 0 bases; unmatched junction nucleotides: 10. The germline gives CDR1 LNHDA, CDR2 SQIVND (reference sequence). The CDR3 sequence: CASSYSGTSISTDTQYF. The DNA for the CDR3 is TGTGCCAGTAGTTATAGCGGGACTAGTATAAGCACAGATACGCAGTATTTT.

The CDR3: CASSQLDRPYEQYF. As DNA, the CDR3 is TGTGCCAGCAGTCAGTTAGACAGGCCCTACGAGCAGTACTTC. The chain recombines TRBV27 with TRBJ2-7; weak D call: TRBD1 (6 bases). Looked up from germline, CDR1 is MNHEY and CDR2 is SMNVEV (reference sequence). Trimming stripped 5 bases from V and 2 bases from J, with 13 bases between. The length of the CDR3 is 14 residues.

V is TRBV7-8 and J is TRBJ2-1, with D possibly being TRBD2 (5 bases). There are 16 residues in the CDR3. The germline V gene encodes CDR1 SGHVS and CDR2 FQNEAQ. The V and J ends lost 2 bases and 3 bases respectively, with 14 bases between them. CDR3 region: CASSLIGRVRYNEQFF. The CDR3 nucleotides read TGTGCCAGCAGCTTAATAGGGCGGGTACGCTACAATGAGCAGTTCTTC.

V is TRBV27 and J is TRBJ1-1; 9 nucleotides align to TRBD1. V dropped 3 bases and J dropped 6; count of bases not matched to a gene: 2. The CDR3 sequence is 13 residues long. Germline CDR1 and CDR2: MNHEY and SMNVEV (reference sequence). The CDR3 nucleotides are TGTGCCAGCAGTTTGAACAGGGGGCCTGAAGCTTTCTTT. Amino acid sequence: CASSLNRGPEAFF.

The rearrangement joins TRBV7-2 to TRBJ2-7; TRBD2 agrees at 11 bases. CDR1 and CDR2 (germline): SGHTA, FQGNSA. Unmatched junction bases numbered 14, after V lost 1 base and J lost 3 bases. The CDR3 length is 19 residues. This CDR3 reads CASSLGGGRLAGGGYEQYF. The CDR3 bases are TGTGCCAGCAGCTTAGGGGGCGGAAGGCTAGCGGGGGGTGGCTACGAGCAGTACTTC.

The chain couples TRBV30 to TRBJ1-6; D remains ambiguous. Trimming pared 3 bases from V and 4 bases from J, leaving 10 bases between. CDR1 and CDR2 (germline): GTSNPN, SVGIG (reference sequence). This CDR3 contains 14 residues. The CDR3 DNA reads TGTGCCTGGAGCCTTCCGCAGTATAATTCACCCCTCCACTTT. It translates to CAWSLPQYNSPLHF.

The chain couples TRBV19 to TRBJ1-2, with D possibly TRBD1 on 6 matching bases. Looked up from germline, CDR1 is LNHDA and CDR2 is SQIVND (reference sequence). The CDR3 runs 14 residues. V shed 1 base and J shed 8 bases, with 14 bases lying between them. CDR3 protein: CASSIADTGYGYTF. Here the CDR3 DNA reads TGTGCCAGTAGTATAGCCGATACAGGGTACGGCTACACCTTC.

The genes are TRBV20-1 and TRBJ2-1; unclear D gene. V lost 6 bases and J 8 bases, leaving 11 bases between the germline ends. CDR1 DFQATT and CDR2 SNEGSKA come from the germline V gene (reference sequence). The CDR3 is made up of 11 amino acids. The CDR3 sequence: CSARDRDEQFF. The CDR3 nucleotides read TGCAGTGCCCGAGATCGCGATGAGCAGTTCTTC.

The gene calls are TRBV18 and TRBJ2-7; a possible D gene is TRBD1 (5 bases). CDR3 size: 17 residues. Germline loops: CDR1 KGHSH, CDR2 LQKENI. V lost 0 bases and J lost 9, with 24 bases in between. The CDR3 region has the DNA TGTGCCAGCTCACCACCGGTCCCCGGCGGCAGGGTAACGAGGCAGTACTTC. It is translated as CASSPPVPGGRVTRQYF. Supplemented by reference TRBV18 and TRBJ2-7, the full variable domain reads NAGVMQNPRHLVRRRGQEARLRCSPMKGHSHVYWYRQLPEEGLKFMVYLQKENIIDESGMPKERFSAEFPKEGPSILRIQQVVRGDSAAYFCASSPPVPGGRVTRQYFGPGTRLTVT.

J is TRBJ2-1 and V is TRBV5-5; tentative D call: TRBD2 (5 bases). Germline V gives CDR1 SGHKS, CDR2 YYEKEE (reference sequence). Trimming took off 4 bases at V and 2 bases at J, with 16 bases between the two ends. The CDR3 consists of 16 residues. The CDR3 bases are TGTGCCAGCAGCCTAGGCTCCAGCGGTACCTACAATGAGCAGTTCTTC. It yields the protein CASSLGSSGTYNEQFF.

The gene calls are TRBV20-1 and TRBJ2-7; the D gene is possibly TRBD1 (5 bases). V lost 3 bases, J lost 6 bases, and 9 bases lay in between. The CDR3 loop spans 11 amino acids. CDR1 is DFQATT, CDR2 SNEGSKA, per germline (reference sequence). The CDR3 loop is CSARGPREQYF. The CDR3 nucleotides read TGCAGTGCTAGGGGGCCTCGCGAGCAGTACTTC.

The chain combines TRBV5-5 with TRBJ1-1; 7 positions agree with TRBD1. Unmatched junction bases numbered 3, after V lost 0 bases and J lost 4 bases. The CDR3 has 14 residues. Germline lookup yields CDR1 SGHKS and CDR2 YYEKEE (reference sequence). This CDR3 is CASSLANRGTEAFF. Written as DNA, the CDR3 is TGTGCCAGCAGCTTGGCCAACAGGGGCACTGAAGCTTTCTTT.

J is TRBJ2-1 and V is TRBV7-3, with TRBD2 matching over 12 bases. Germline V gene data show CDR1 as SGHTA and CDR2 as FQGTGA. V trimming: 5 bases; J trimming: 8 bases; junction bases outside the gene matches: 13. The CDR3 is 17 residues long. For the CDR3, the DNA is TGTGCCAGCAGCCCCGAATGGGGGCTAGCGGGAGGGTATGAGCAGTTCTTC. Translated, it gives CASSPEWGLAGGYEQFF.

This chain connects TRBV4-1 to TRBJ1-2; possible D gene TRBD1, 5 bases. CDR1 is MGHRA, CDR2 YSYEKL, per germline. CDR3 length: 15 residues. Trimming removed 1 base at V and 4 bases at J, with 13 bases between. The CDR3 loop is CASSQGVGQGYGYTF. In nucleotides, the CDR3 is TGCGCCAGCAGCCAAGGGGTCGGGCAGGGCTATGGCTACACCTTC.

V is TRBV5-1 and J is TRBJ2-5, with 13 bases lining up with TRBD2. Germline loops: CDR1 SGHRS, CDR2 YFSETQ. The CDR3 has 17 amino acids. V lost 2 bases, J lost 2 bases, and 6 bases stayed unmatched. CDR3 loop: CASSLGLAGVIQETQYF. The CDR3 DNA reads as TGCGCCAGCAGCTTAGGACTAGCGGGGGTGATACAAGAGACCCAGTACTTC.

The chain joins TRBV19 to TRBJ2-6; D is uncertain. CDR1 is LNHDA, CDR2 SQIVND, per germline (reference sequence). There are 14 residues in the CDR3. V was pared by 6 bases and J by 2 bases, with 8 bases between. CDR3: CASSLRAGANVLTF. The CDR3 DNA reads TGTGCCAGTAGCCTAAGAGCTGGGGCCAACGTCCTGACTTTC.

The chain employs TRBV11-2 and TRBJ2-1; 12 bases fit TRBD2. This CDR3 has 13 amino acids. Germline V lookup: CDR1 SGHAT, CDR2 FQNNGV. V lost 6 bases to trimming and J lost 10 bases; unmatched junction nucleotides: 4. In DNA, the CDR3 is TGTGCCAGCAGACGACTAGCGGGAGACGAGCAGTTCTTC. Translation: CASRRLAGDEQFF. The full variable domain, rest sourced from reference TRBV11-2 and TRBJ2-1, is EAGVAQSPRYKIIEKRQSVAFWCNPISGHATLYWYQQILGQGPKLLIQFQNNGVVDDSQLPKDRFSAERLKGVDSTLKIQPAKLEDSAVYLCASRRLAGDEQFFGPGTRLTVL.

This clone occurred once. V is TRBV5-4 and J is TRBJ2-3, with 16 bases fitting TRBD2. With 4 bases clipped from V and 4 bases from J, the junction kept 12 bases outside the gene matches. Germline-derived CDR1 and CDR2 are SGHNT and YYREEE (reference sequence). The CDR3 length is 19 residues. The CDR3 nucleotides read TGTGCCAGCAGCCCTCCGCCCGGGACTAGCGGGAGGGCCCCAGATACGCAGTATTTT. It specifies CASSPPPGTSGRAPDTQYF.